This T cell receptor beta chain was identified during a study of blood T cells in healthy people across ages. On the study more broadly: When template switching was applied, about one barcoded beta molecule was captured per two T cells. Study-wide findings and caveats: Any conclusive comparison of naive versus antigen-experienced cells was prevented by using unsorted PBMCs. Age advanced and TCR beta diversity per million T cells fell, roughly linearly.

Germline V lookup: CDR1 SGHDT, CDR2 YYEEEE. The CDR3 runs to 14 residues. The germline V and J ends were trimmed by 4 bases and 3 bases, with 14 bases remaining between them. Next came a second PCR, run for about 6 to 11 cycles, which used a sample-barcoded 5' primer along with a J-beta primer mix. The yield of each sample was at least 2.5 million CDR3-containing paired-end reads. TCRdb re-analysed the 5' RACE reads in MiXCR, keeping a single row per CDR3 protein. The sample has about 1.4 million distinct CDR3 sequences, around 59% seen once. For this clonotype: The antigen remains unidentified.

The source material was blood. The TCR comes from a man aged 18 to 35 in good health. The chain employs TRBV5-6 and TRBJ2-7; possible D gene TRBD1, 5 bases. The CDR3 nucleotides are TGTGCCAGCAGCGTTATCGACAGATACTACGAGCAGTACTTC. Amino acids: CASSVIDRYYEQYF.